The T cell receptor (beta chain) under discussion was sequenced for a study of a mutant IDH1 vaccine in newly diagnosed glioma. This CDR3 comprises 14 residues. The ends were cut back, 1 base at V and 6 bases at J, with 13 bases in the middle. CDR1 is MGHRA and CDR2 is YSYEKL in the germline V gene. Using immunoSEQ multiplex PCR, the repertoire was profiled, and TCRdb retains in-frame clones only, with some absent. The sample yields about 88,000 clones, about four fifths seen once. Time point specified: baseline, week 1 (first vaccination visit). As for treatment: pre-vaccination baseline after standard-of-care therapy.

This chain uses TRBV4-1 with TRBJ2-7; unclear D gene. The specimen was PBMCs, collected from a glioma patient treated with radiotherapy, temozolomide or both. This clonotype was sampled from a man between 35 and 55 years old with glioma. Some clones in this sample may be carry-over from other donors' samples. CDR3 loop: CASSQGGVGREQYF. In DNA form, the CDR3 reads TGCGCCAGCAGCCAAGGAGGAGTAGGGCGCGAGCAGTACTTC.